Below, one T cell receptor (beta chain) is given with its context. Antigen specificity is unknown. This sample is drawn from a study of T-cell memory formation after mild COVID-19. The overall study: TCR clusters showed largely donor specificity. Study observations and caveats: Among clones contracting day 15 to 85, CD4/CD8 was balanced, whereas later expanders leaned CD4+. Researchers found some responding clones in pre-infection memory, a sign that cross-reactive memory joined.

Germline values: CDR1 MGHDK, CDR2 SYGVNS. V dropped 7 bases and J dropped 3 bases, with 10 bases sitting between them. The length of the CDR3 is 13 residues. MiXCR, run by TCRdb on the 5' RACE reads, gives a single entry per CDR3 protein. The sample has more than 400,000 distinct CDR3 sequences, around a sixth seen once; the top ten hold approximately 13%. V is TRBV25-1 and J is TRBJ2-1; D might be TRBD2 (6 bases). This clonotype was sampled from an adult woman who had mild COVID-19 (a few samples of this study predate the infection). Cell type and time point are not known. Sequencing was carried out using PBMCs or a T cell subset sorted from them (not recorded which). CDR3 in amino acids: CASTWDFYNEQFF. The CDR3 region has the DNA TGTGCCAGCACCTGGGACTTCTACAATGAGCAGTTCTTC.